The rows below give T cell receptor beta chains drawn from one sample of a study of CD8+ T cells in alopecia areata. Libraries were prepared by immunoSEQ multiplex PCR; TCRdb keeps only in-frame clonotypes and omits some of them. The sample yields 95,000 to 150,000 clones, more than 40% seen once. This material consisted of CD4+ T cells sorted from blood, taken at week 4, from a patient treated with tofacitinib. These receptors were collected from a human donor with alopecia areata. Each CDR3 is given with its conserved first and last residue. The order of the fields is J gene, clone size, V gene, D gene, CDR3 length, CDR3 protein. D genes are given only for firm matches. Size values are once, few and many counts, or a class for expanded clones, and some rows have none.

J: TRBJ1-1
size: -
V: TRBV7-8
D: -
length: 15
CDR3: CASSLDPGLGAEAFF

J: TRBJ2-4
size: -
V: TRBV28
D: -
length: 13
CDR3: CASSLGGKGIQYF

J: TRBJ2-7
size: -
V: TRBV27
D: TRBD2
length: 15
CDR3: CASGTRGGKSYEQYF

J: TRBJ1-2
size: once
V: TRBV5-1
D: TRBD1
length: 16
CDR3: CASSLYGTGSNYGYTF

J: TRBJ1-2
size: -
V: TRBV5-1
D: TRBD1
length: 13
CDR3: CASSPWTGLGYTF

J: TRBJ2-1
size: -
V: TRBV7-2
D: TRBD2
length: 16
CDR3: CASSFPSGGTNNEQFF

J: TRBJ2-1
size: few
V: TRBV30
D: TRBD2
length: 17
CDR3: CAWASILAGGSYNEQFF

J: TRBJ2-3
size: once
V: TRBV13
D: -
length: 14
CDR3: CASSPYQPGDTQYF

J: TRBJ1-2
size: -
V: TRBV20-1
D: -
length: 11
CDR3: CSPRGAEGYTF

J: TRBJ2-4
size: few
V: TRBV2
D: -
length: 15
CDR3: CASNVWYGAKNIQYF

J: TRBJ2-3
size: -
V: TRBV2
D: -
length: 15
CDR3: CASLEDGTNTDTQYF

J: TRBJ1-4
size: -
V: TRBV25-1
D: -
length: 15
CDR3: CASSEDRHWGEKLFF

J: TRBJ2-1
size: few
V: TRBV5-6
D: -
length: 14
CDR3: CASSTRTGFDEQFF

J: TRBJ2-4
size: few
V: TRBV18
D: -
length: 16
CDR3: CASSPDRTSAKNIQYF

J: TRBJ2-7
size: -
V: TRBV6-1
D: -
length: 12
CDR3: CASSGSAYEQYF

J: TRBJ2-7
size: few
V: TRBV30
D: -
length: 14
CDR3: CAWSVKAGLGEQYF

J: TRBJ2-7
size: -
V: TRBV30
D: TRBD1
length: 14
CDR3: CAWSVRTTGGEQYF

J: TRBJ2-7
size: -
V: TRBV25-1
D: TRBD1
length: 15
CDR3: CASQDAGTGAYEQYF

J: TRBJ1-5
size: -
V: TRBV6-5
D: TRBD1
length: 14
CDR3: CASSQDRSNQPQHF

J: TRBJ2-1
size: -
V: TRBV5-1
D: -
length: 15
CDR3: CASSSGRGLYNEQFF

J: TRBJ2-7
size: few
V: TRBV27
D: -
length: 13
CDR3: CASRLGNSYEQYF

J: TRBJ2-5
size: -
V: TRBV9
D: -
length: 14
CDR3: CASSVEGRGETQYF

J: TRBJ2-7
size: few
V: TRBV18
D: -
length: 14
CDR3: CASSPPAGAGEQYF

J: TRBJ1-1
size: -
V: TRBV18
D: -
length: 14
CDR3: CASSPRQLNTEAFF

J: TRBJ1-2
size: -
V: TRBV19
D: -
length: 13
CDR3: CASSIRRVDGYTF

J: TRBJ2-3
size: -
V: TRBV29-1
D: -
length: 14
CDR3: CSVWASAGTDTQYF

J: TRBJ2-7
size: -
V: TRBV11-2
D: -
length: 13
CDR3: CASSNPRDYEQYF

J: TRBJ1-5
size: few
V: TRBV18
D: -
length: 17
CDR3: CASSPRDGKLSNQPQHF

J: TRBJ2-7
size: -
V: TRBV7-9
D: -
length: 15
CDR3: CASSRLGGRSYEQYF

J: TRBJ2-7
size: -
V: TRBV7-2
D: -
length: 11
CDR3: CASSLAHEQYF

J: TRBJ1-5
size: -
V: TRBV5-6
D: -
length: 14
CDR3: CASSKDRATQAQHF

J: TRBJ1-2
size: -
V: TRBV18
D: -
length: 14
CDR3: CASSPGSDPYGYTF

J: TRBJ2-3
size: -
V: TRBV9
D: -
length: 16
CDR3: CASSVLSTLGTDTQYF

J: TRBJ1-1
size: -
V: TRBV30
D: -
length: 15
CDR3: CAWSLNRKANTEAFF

J: TRBJ1-2
size: -
V: TRBV14
D: -
length: 14
CDR3: CASSQGSGWMGYTF

J: TRBJ1-2
size: -
V: TRBV29-1
D: -
length: 11
CDR3: CSVEIGNGYTF

J: TRBJ2-2
size: once
V: TRBV30
D: -
length: 15
CDR3: CAWTGWGLNTGELFF

J: TRBJ2-5
size: once
V: TRBV29-1
D: TRBD2
length: 12
CDR3: CSVEVSGETQYF

J: TRBJ2-7
size: -
V: TRBV6-6
D: TRBD1
length: 15
CDR3: CASSYRGQGSYEQYF

J: TRBJ1-2
size: -
V: TRBV29-1
D: -
length: 13
CDR3: CSVGGRSQEGYTF

J: TRBJ2-7
size: -
V: TRBV4-2
D: -
length: 15
CDR3: CASSQDWGPGYEQYF

J: TRBJ1-2
size: -
V: TRBV30
D: TRBD1
length: 14
CDR3: CAWTNEGQVYGYTF